This is a list of T cell receptor beta chains from one sample in a study of cytomegalovirus exposure and HLA in healthy donors. Clones were sequenced by immunoSEQ multiplex PCR, and TCRdb holds only the in-frame ones, with some missing. The table lists about 120,000 clones, over 75% of them singletons, with 1.4% to 1.5% in the top ten. The sequenced sample was PBMCs. Receptors were obtained from a woman aged 18-29 years in good health and CMV-seronegative. The CDR3 runs from the conserved cysteine through the conserved F or W. D genes are given only for firm matches. Clone size is not always given. Where it is, it says once, few, many or a class for expanded clones.

TRBJ2-6 . TRBD1 TRBV11-3 CASSPTGANGLTF TGTGCCAGCAGCCCCACAGGGGCCAACGGCCTGACTTTC
TRBJ2-4 . . TRBV11-2 CASSPTDAKNIQYF TGTGCCAGCAGCCCTACAGATGCCAAAAACATTCAGTACTTC
TRBJ1-4 . TRBD1 TRBV7-6 CASSSGQGFPLGKLFF TGTGCCAGCAGCTCGGGACAGGGGTTTCCGTTGGGAAAACTGTTTTTT
TRBJ1-1 . . TRBV9 CASSLLTDPEAFF TGTGCCAGCAGCCTTCTGACAGATCCTGAAGCTTTCTTT
TRBJ2-3 . . TRBV7-2 CASSLVADTQYF TGTGCCAGCAGCTTAGTAGCCGATACGCAGTATTTT
TRBJ2-7 . TRBD1 TRBV11-2 CASSLGQRYEQYF TGTGCCAGCAGCCTGGGACAGCGCTACGAGCAGTACTTC
TRBJ2-3 . TRBD2 TRBV5-1 CASSLSGTSGTDTQYF TGCGCCAGCAGCTTGTCCGGGACTAGCGGCACAGATACGCAGTATTTT
TRBJ1-3 . . TRBV6-5 CASSYLLSGNTIYF TGTGCCAGCAGTTACCTCTTATCTGGAAACACCATATATTTT
TRBJ2-5 . TRBD2 TRBV7-2 CASSGGGQETQYF TGTGCCAGCAGCGGGGGGGGTCAAGAGACCCAGTACTTC
TRBJ1-1 . . TRBV18 CASSPDIPGDTEAFF TGTGCCAGCTCACCGGATATCCCGGGGGACACTGAAGCTTTCTTT
TRBJ1-2 . . TRBV7-9 CASSSERSYTF TGTGCCAGCAGCTCCGAGAGGAGCTACACCTTC
TRBJ1-1 . . TRBV5-1 CASSLGPDYTEAFF TGCGCCAGCAGCTTGGGCCCCGACTACACTGAAGCTTTCTTT
TRBJ2-1 . TRBD1 TRBV2 CASSRTGKGSEQFF TGTGCCAGCAGTAGGACAGGGAAAGGAAGTGAGCAGTTCTTC
TRBJ1-1 . TRBD1 TRBV30 CAWSYFRLDREGDTEAFF TGTGCCTGGAGTTATTTCCGCTTAGACAGGGAAGGGGACACTGAAGCTTTCTTT
TRBJ1-3 . . TRBV9 CASSAQGGNTIYF TGTGCCAGCAGCGCCCAGGGCGGAAACACCATATATTTT
TRBJ2-2 once TRBD2 TRBV6-5 CASSYSQRERNGELFF TGTGCCAGCAGTTACTCCCAGCGGGAGAGGAACGGGGAGCTGTTTTTT
TRBJ2-1 . . TRBV2 CASSPEGVSFSYNEQFF TGTGCCAGCAGCCCCGAGGGGGTTTCTTTCTCCTACAATGAGCAGTTCTTC
TRBJ1-5 . TRBD1 TRBV6-1 CASSEFSRQGYQPQHF TGTGCCAGCAGTGAATTCAGTCGACAGGGTTATCAGCCCCAGCATTTT
TRBJ2-7 . . TRBV19 CASTSRDSLEQYF TGTGCCAGTACCTCCCGGGACTCCCTCGAGCAGTACTTC
TRBJ2-5 once TRBD2 TRBV18 CASSPKTSGGLETQYF TGTGCCAGCTCACCCAAGACTAGCGGGGGGTTAGAGACCCAGTACTTC
TRBJ1-6 . . TRBV6-1 CASTPQGYSPLHF TGTGCCAGCACGCCGCAGGGTTATTCACCCCTCCACTTT
TRBJ1-3 . . TRBV9 CASSVGGPSSGNTIYF TGTGCCAGCAGCGTAGGAGGTCCTTCCTCTGGAAACACCATATATTTT
TRBJ1-1 . . TRBV6-5 CASSWRGTEAFF TGTGCCAGCAGTTGGAGAGGCACTGAAGCTTTCTTT
TRBJ2-6 . . TRBV4-3 CASGRSGANGLTF TGCGCCAGCGGGCGGTCTGGGGCCAACGGCCTGACTTTC
TRBJ1-1 few . TRBV7-9 CASSPPGNAEAFF TGTGCCAGCAGCCCTCCCGGGAACGCTGAAGCTTTCTTT
TRBJ1-6 . . TRBV2 CASSGRTSGLGSPLHF TGTGCCAGCAGTGGCCGGACATCAGGCTTGGGTTCACCCCTCCACTTT
TRBJ2-6 . . TRBV15 CATSKVTISGANVLTF TGTGCCACCAGCAAGGTTACTATCTCTGGGGCCAACGTCCTGACTTTC
TRBJ2-3 . . TRBV6-5 CASSERVETDTQYF TGTGCCAGCAGCGAGCGGGTAGAAACAGATACGCAGTATTTT
TRBJ2-7 . . TRBV5-1 CASYRGYGNSYEQYF TGCGCCAGCTACCGAGGATATGGAAACTCCTACGAGCAGTACTTC
TRBJ1-1 . TRBD1 TRBV4-3 CASSQFRTGGANTEAFF TGCGCCAGCAGCCAATTTCGGACAGGGGGAGCAAACACTGAAGCTTTCTTT
TRBJ2-5 . . TRBV5-1 CASSFTGTVVRETQYF TGCGCCAGCAGCTTCACCGGGACTGTTGTGAGAGAGACCCAGTACTTC
TRBJ1-1 . TRBD1 TRBV19 CASGDRGTEAFF TGTGCCAGTGGGGACAGAGGGACTGAAGCTTTCTTT
TRBJ2-1 few TRBD2 TRBV28 CASSWTSGRRDEQFF TGTGCCAGCAGCTGGACTAGCGGGAGACGAGATGAGCAGTTCTTC
TRBJ1-1 few . TRBV9 CASSARARGTEAFF TGTGCCAGCAGCGCGAGAGCCCGGGGCACTGAAGCTTTCTTT
TRBJ2-1 once TRBD2 TRBV5-1 CASSLGGGSYNEQFF TGCGCCAGCAGCTTGGGCGGGGGCTCCTACAATGAGCAGTTCTTC
TRBJ1-2 once TRBD1 TRBV6-5 CASSYTGGYGYTF TGTGCCAGCAGTTATACAGGGGGCTATGGCTACACCTTC
TRBJ1-2 . . TRBV19 CASSTPAGPRRYGYTF TGTGCCAGTAGTACTCCGGCGGGTCCGCGCCGCTATGGCTACACCTTC
TRBJ1-6 . TRBD1 TRBV7-9 CASSPRTGLAGSPLHF TGTGCCAGCAGCCCTCGGACAGGGCTGGCAGGTTCACCCCTCCACTTT
TRBJ2-5 . . TRBV5-4 CATNPTRGPETQYF TGTGCCACCAACCCAACTAGAGGACCAGAGACCCAGTACTTC
TRBJ1-3 . TRBD1 TRBV18 CASSQGQGAGNTIYF TGTGCCAGCTCACAGGGACAGGGGGCCGGAAACACCATATATTTT
TRBJ1-1 . TRBD1 TRBV2 CASSNERTGTEAFF TGTGCCAGCAGTAATGAGAGGACAGGCACTGAAGCTTTCTTT
TRBJ2-2 few TRBD2 TRBV7-3 CASSLQRGGTGELFF TGTGCCAGCTCCTTACAGCGGGGGGGCACCGGGGAGCTGTTTTTT
TRBJ2-3 few . TRBV6-1 CASTATRVYTQYF TGTGCCAGCACGGCGACTCGCGTTTATACGCAGTATTTT
TRBJ2-7 . TRBD1 TRBV29-1 CSVEIGGQAPYEQYF TGCAGCGTTGAAATCGGAGGACAGGCACCCTACGAGCAGTACTTC
TRBJ1-4 . . TRBV7-9 CASSPTGLTNEKLFF TGTGCCAGCAGCCCAACAGGGTTAACTAATGAAAAACTGTTTTTT
TRBJ2-5 once TRBD2 TRBV11-2 CASSSWSTSGRWEETQYF TGTGCCAGCAGCTCATGGAGTACTAGCGGGAGATGGGAAGAGACCCAGTACTTC
TRBJ2-7 . TRBD2 TRBV4-1 CASSQVQRETDEQYF TGCGCCAGCAGCCAAGTCCAGCGGGAGACCGACGAGCAGTACTTC
TRBJ2-7 . . TRBV19 CATSKGGGYEQYF TGTGCCACCTCTAAAGGGGGGGGCTACGAGCAGTACTTC
TRBJ1-1 . . TRBV5-1 CASSYQLDTEAFF TGCGCCAGCAGCTACCAACTAGACACTGAAGCTTTCTTT
TRBJ1-2 . . TRBV6-5 CASSYLGEGGGYTF TGTGCCAGCAGTTACCTTGGGGAGGGAGGTGGCTACACCTTC
TRBJ2-6 . TRBD1 TRBV2 CAEGTGAGANGLTF TGTGCCGAGGGGACAGGGGCTGGGGCCAACGGCCTGACTTTC
TRBJ2-1 . . TRBV6-6 CASSPRGYEQFF TGTGCCAGCAGCCCCCGGGGATACGAGCAGTTCTTC
TRBJ1-2 few . TRBV12-5 CASGLVGEDNYGYTF TGTGCTAGTGGTTTGGTAGGGGAGGATAACTATGGCTACACCTTC
TRBJ1-2 once TRBD1 TRBV5-4 CASTRQGPIEPYGYTF TGTGCCAGCACCCGACAGGGCCCAATAGAGCCATATGGCTACACCTTC
TRBJ1-1 . . TRBV16 CASSHRQDGAEAFF TGTGCCAGCAGCCACAGGCAGGACGGGGCTGAAGCTTTCTTT